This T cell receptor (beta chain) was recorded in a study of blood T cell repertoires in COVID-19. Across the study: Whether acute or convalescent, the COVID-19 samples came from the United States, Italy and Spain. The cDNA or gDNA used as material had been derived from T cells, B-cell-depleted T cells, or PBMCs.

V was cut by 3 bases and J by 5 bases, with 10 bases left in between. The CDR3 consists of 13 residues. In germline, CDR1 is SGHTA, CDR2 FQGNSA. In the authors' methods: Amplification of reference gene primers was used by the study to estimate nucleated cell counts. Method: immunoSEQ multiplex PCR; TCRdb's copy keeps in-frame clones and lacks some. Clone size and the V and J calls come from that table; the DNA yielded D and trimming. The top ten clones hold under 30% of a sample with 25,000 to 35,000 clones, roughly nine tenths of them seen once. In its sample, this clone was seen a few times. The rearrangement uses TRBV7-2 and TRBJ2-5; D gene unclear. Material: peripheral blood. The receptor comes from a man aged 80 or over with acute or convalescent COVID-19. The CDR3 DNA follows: TGTGCCAGCAGCTTCAGTGAATTGGAGACCCAGTACTTC. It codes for CASSFSELETQYF. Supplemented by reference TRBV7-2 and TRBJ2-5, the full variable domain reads GAGVSQSPSNKVTEKGKDVELRCDPISGHTALYWYRQSLGQGLEFLIYFQGNSAPDKSGLPSDRFSAERTGGSVSTLTIQRTQQEDSAVYLCASSFSELETQYFGPGTRLLVL.